These 18 T cell receptor beta chains share one sample of origin, sequenced in a study of T cell responses to AZD1222 COVID-19 vaccine. TCRdb keeps only in-frame clones here, not all; method: immunoSEQ multiplex PCR. This sample has 120,000 to 150,000 clones, with 91% found just once. The starting material was peripheral blood, obtained on day 0 of AZD1222 vaccination. The receptors come from an adult in good health.

This clone is a singleton in its sample. The rearrangement links TRBV18 to TRBJ2-3; TRBD1 matches at 8 bases. V lost 2 bases and J lost 0; bases outside the gene matches: 16. This CDR3 is built from 20 residues. Germline values: CDR1 KGHSH, CDR2 LQKENI. CDR3 in DNA: TGTGCCAGCTCACCAAGCGTCAGGGGGCCCGTATCCCTTAGCACAGATACGCAGTATTTT. This sequence encodes CASSPSVRGPVSLSTDTQYF.

This clone has a handful of counts. The V gene is TRBV4-2, the J gene TRBJ1-1, with D possibly being TRBD1 (5 bases). Trimming stripped 4 bases from V and 1 base from J, with 19 bases between. Germline V CDR1 and CDR2: LGHNA, YNFKEQ. The CDR3 spans 17 residues. The CDR3 DNA follows: TGTGCCAGCAGCCCATATCGGGAGGGGTATGAGAACACTGAAGCTTTCTTT. Its protein is CASSPYREGYENTEAFF.

This clone was observed a single time. The rearrangement joins TRBV12-5 to TRBJ2-7, with D possibly being TRBD1 (6 bases). The ends were cut back, 3 bases at V and 7 bases at J, with 13 bases in the middle. The CDR3 totals 13 residues. The germline V gene has CDR1 LGHNT and CDR2 FRNRAP. The CDR3 DNA is TGTGCTAGTGGTTTCGGGACAACTGGGGAGCAGTACTTC. Residues: CASGFGTTGEQYF.

V usage is TRBV10-3 and J usage is TRBJ2-7; D call uncertain. The CDR3 extends over 11 amino acids. Trimming removed 8 bases at V and 5 bases at J, with 10 bases between. From germline, CDR1 is ENHRY and CDR2 SYGVKD. The DNA of the CDR3 is TGTGCCATCCGGAGTGGGGACGAGCAGTACTTC. Protein product: CAIRSGDEQYF.

J is TRBJ1-1 and V is TRBV6-5, with a tentative D call TRBD1 (5 bases). Germline V lookup: CDR1 MNHEY, CDR2 SVGAGI. Trimming removed 1 base at V and 2 bases at J, with 11 bases between. This CDR3 has 15 residues. CDR3 loop: CASSYWGRDNTEAFF. The CDR3 DNA sequence: TGTGCCAGCAGTTACTGGGGCAGGGATAACACTGAAGCTTTCTTT.

This chain links TRBV7-9 with TRBJ2-2, with D possibly matching TRBD1 (6 bases). In germline, CDR1 is SEHNR, CDR2 FQNEAQ (reference sequence). CDR3 length equals 18 residues. Trimming took 6 bases from V and 1 from J, leaving 21 bases between them. The CDR3 DNA is TGTGCCAGCAGACTCACGAAGGGGGAGCGGCGGAACACCGGGGAGCTGTTTTTT. Amino acids: CASRLTKGERRNTGELFF. The variable domain in full, with the rest retrieved from reference TRBV7-9 and TRBJ2-2, is DTGVSQNPRHKITKRGQNVTFRCDPISEHNRLYWYRQTLGQGPEFLTYFQNEAQLEKSRLLSDRFSAERPKGSFSTLEIQRTEQGDSAMYLCASRLTKGERRNTGELFFGEGSRLTVL.

The count of this clone is one. This sequence joins TRBV27 and TRBJ1-2; 12 nucleotides agree with TRBD1. Unmatched junction bases numbered 7, after V lost 4 bases and J lost 4 bases. The CDR3 has 16 amino acids. Germline loops: CDR1 MNHEY, CDR2 SMNVEV (reference sequence). This CDR3 is CASSSGTGGAFYGYTF. In DNA, the CDR3 is TGTGCCAGCAGTTCAGGGACAGGGGGCGCCTTCTATGGCTACACCTTC.

V and J are TRBV9 and TRBJ1-5; D call uncertain. CDR1 and CDR2 (germline): SGDLS, YYNGEE. The CDR3 is 15 amino acids. V lost 3 bases to trimming and J lost 4 bases, with 14 bases between them. The CDR3 nucleotides are TGTGCCAGCAGCGCCGGCGGTGCGTCGAATCAGCCCCAGCATTTT. Its translation is CASSAGGASNQPQHF.

This sequence joins TRBV13 and TRBJ1-1; TRBD1 aligns across 8 bases. This CDR3 comprises 16 residues. Losses at the gene ends were 5 bases for V and 3 bases for J; bases not matched to a gene: 11. Germline V gives CDR1 PRHDT, CDR2 FYEKMQ (reference sequence). CDR3 bases: TGTGCCAGCAGCGTATCCGGACAGGGAGTGTACACTGAAGCTTTCTTT. Translating it yields CASSVSGQGVYTEAFF.

V and J are TRBV27 and TRBJ1-5; 8 bases fit TRBD1. The V gene's germline CDR1 is MNHEY and CDR2 SMNVEV (reference sequence). The junction had 10 bases not matched to a gene; V was cut back by 4 bases and J by 2 bases. The CDR3 is made up of 17 amino acids. The CDR3 bases are TGTGCCAGCAGTTCCGACAGGGGAGGGGTGGGCAATCAGCCCCAGCATTTT. Translation: CASSSDRGGVGNQPQHF.

This sequence joins TRBV23-1 and TRBJ2-1, with 7 nucleotides matching TRBD1. TRBV23-1 is filed as an ORF, its function uncertain. Germline trimming cut 3 bases from V and 8 bases from J; bases unmatched to any gene: 10. This CDR3 is built from 15 residues. The CDR3 sequence: CASSQPSTGKDEQFF. Written as DNA, the CDR3 is TGCGCCAGCAGTCAGCCCTCGACAGGGAAGGATGAGCAGTTCTTC.

J is TRBJ2-7 and V is TRBV7-8, with a weak D call TRBD2 (6 bases). Germline assignment: CDR1 SGHVS and CDR2 FQNEAQ. The CDR3 covers 14 residues. The ends were cut back, 2 bases at V and 0 bases at J, with 8 bases in the middle. The CDR3 protein is CASSLSGVSYEQYF. CDR3 bases: TGTGCCAGCAGCTTATCGGGAGTCTCCTACGAGCAGTACTTC.

V usage is TRBV5-4 and J usage is TRBJ1-1; D is possibly TRBD1 (6 bases). This CDR3 comprises 16 residues. CDR1 and CDR2 (germline): SGHNT, YYREEE (reference sequence). V was shortened by 6 bases and J by 4 bases, with 22 bases between the two germline ends. In DNA, the CDR3 is TGTGCCAGCACCAATTGGGGGGCCTTGTGGGGCACTGAAGCTTTCTTT. Its translation: CASTNWGALWGTEAFF. The whole variable domain, filled in from reference TRBV5-4 and TRBJ1-1, reads ETGVTQSPTHLIKTRGQQVTLRCSSQSGHNTVSWYQQALGQGPQFIFQYYREEENGRGNFPPRFSGLQFPNYSSELNVNALELDDSALYLCASTNWGALWGTEAFFGQGTRLTVV.

This CDR3 is CASSLATGTRADTQYF. The CDR3 bases are TGCGCCAGCAGCTTGGCGACCGGGACTAGGGCAGATACGCAGTATTTT. The chain joins TRBV5-1 to TRBJ2-3; 8 bases line up with TRBD2. The germline gives CDR1 SGHRS, CDR2 YFSETQ. J gave up 4 bases and V 0 bases, and 7 bases lay outside the gene matches. The CDR3 consists of 16 residues.

J is TRBJ2-1 and V is TRBV28; D possibly corresponds to TRBD2 (5 bases). Per germline, CDR1 MDHEN and CDR2 SYDVKM. CDR3 length: 13 residues. The V end lost 6 bases, the J end lost 7 bases, and 13 bases lay between the germline ends. CDR3 in amino acids: CASSLASSNEQFF. The CDR3 DNA is TGTGCCAGCAGCCTGGCTAGCTCGAATGAGCAGTTCTTC.

The chain is built from TRBV12-5 and TRBJ1-1; tentative D call: TRBD1 (5 bases). This CDR3 is 13 amino acids long. Germline assignment: CDR1 LGHNT and CDR2 FRNRAP. V was clipped by 7 bases and J by 4 bases, with 13 bases between them. CDR3 region: CASAKGLSTEAFF. The DNA of the CDR3 is TGTGCTAGTGCCAAGGGGCTGAGCACTGAAGCTTTCTTT.

The CDR3 region is CASSPGQGTYGYTF. The CDR3 DNA reads TGTGCCAGCAGCCCGGGACAGGGCACCTATGGCTACACCTTC. The chain uses TRBV5-6 and TRBJ1-2, with TRBD1 matching over 9 bases. Germline V gene data show CDR1 as SGHDT and CDR2 as YYEEEE. This CDR3 is built from 14 residues. Trimming cost V 4 bases and J 4 bases; bases outside gene matches: 5.

V is TRBV6-5 and J is TRBJ1-1, with TRBD1 as a possible D gene (6 bases). The ends were cut back, 2 bases at V and 7 bases at J, with 17 bases in the middle. Germline loops: CDR1 MNHEY, CDR2 SVGAGI. CDR3 size: 15 residues. This CDR3 is CASSYPDTGRREAFF. CDR3 sequence (DNA): TGTGCCAGCAGTTACCCTGATACAGGGCGCCGTGAAGCTTTCTTT.